This is a list of T cell receptor beta chains from one sample in a study of T-cell reconstitution after alpha-beta-depleted transplantation in children. MiXCR, run by TCRdb on the PCR reads, gives a single entry per CDR3 protein. The sample lists just over 7,500 distinct CDR3 sequences; roughly 13% were seen once. The material was PBMCs, mostly from graft donor cells, obtained 60 days after TCRalphabeta/CD19-depleted stem cell transplant. The origin of the receptors is a patient aged 2-15 years who had a stem cell transplant for inherited bone marrow failure, so the T cells may come from the graft donor. Each CDR3 is given with its conserved first and last residue. The D gene is left open where the match is weak. For some rows the clone size is stated as once, few or many, or as a class when expanded; others skip it.

V,D,length,J,size,DNA,CDR3
TRBV29-1,-,13,TRBJ1-2,many,TGCAGCGTTGCAGAGCAGAGGGCCTATGGCTACACCTTC,CSVAEQRAYGYTF
TRBV24-1,-,14,TRBJ1-6,many,TGTGCCACCAGTGACAGCTCCTATAATTCACCCCTCCACTTT,CATSDSSYNSPLHF
TRBV20-1,-,14,TRBJ1-5,many,TGCAGTGCTTGTCCAAACGGAAAGCGGGGAGCCCAGCATTTT,CSACPNGKRGAQHF
TRBV4-2,TRBD1,16,TRBJ2-5,-,TGTGCCATCGGCTCCGGGGGACAGGGAATACAAGAGACCCAGTACTTC,CAIGSGGQGIQETQYF
TRBV25-1,-,12,TRBJ2-7,-,TGTGCCAGCAGCCCAGTTTGGTACGAGCAGTACTTC,CASSPVWYEQYF
TRBV5-3,-,13,TRBJ2-1,-,TGTGCCATGGGCTTGGCCAGGGGATCTGAGCAGTTCTTC,CAMGLARGSEQFF
TRBV29-1,TRBD2,13,TRBJ2-1,many,TGCAGCGTTGGGGTAGCGGGAAGTAATGAGCAGTTCTTC,CSVGVAGSNEQFF
TRBV29-1,-,14,TRBJ1-2,many,TGCAGCGTCCTCCGACACTTGACTAACTATGGCTACACCTTC,CSVLRHLTNYGYTF
TRBV29-1,-,11,TRBJ1-2,many,TGCAGCGTTGACAAAAACTATGGCTACACCTTC,CSVDKNYGYTF
TRBV6-6,-,12,TRBJ2-7,many,TGTGCCAGCAGTTACCCCCGGCAGCTACAGTACTTC,CASSYPRQLQYF
TRBV6-1,-,13,TRBJ2-5,many,TGTGCCAGCAGCTTCCAGGGTCGAGAGACCCAGTACTTC,CASSFQGRETQYF
TRBV6-5,TRBD1,13,TRBJ2-7,many,TGTGCCAGCACCGACAGGGGGCTCAACGAGCAGTACTTC,CASTDRGLNEQYF
TRBV4-1,-,17,TRBJ2-5,once,TGCGCCAGCAGCCAATCTCGCTTTAGCGCAAACCAAGAGACCCAGTACTTC,CASSQSRFSANQETQYF
TRBV28,TRBD1,15,TRBJ2-1,-,TGTGCCAGTAACCTCCCGGGACAGGGGGCCAATGAGCAGTTCTTC,CASNLPGQGANEQFF
TRBV4-3,-,16,TRBJ1-2,many,TGCGCCAGCAGCCAAGCGGGCGGCAGTCTAAACTATGGCTACACCTTC,CASSQAGGSLNYGYTF
TRBV7-8,-,13,TRBJ1-1,-,TGTGCCAGCAGCTTAAGTGAGAACACTGAAGCTTTCTTT,CASSLSENTEAFF
TRBV5-1,-,17,TRBJ1-1,many,TGCGCCAGCAGCTTGGAGGGGCACAGGGATTACTACACTGAAGCTTTCTTT,CASSLEGHRDYYTEAFF
TRBV10-3,-,16,TRBJ2-5,many,TGTGCCATCAGTGGAGGGCTGGGGGGATACCAAGAGACCCAGTACTTC,CAISGGLGGYQETQYF
TRBV20-1,-,14,TRBJ2-4,many,TGCAGTGCTGGCAGGTTTTTCCCCAAAAACATTCAGTACTTC,CSAGRFFPKNIQYF
TRBV4-3,TRBD2,15,TRBJ2-5,many,TGCGCCAGCAGCCAAGATCCAGCGGGAGGAGAGACCCAGTACTTC,CASSQDPAGGETQYF
TRBV11-2,-,14,TRBJ2-7,once,TGTGCCAGCAGCTTATGGGGGGGCTTCGACGAGCAGTACTTC,CASSLWGGFDEQYF
TRBV11-2,TRBD2,17,TRBJ2-5,many,TGTGCCAGCAGCTTAGTCCTAGCGGGAGGGTACCAAGAGACCCAGTACTTC,CASSLVLAGGYQETQYF
TRBV6-2/TRBV6-3,-,12,TRBJ2-4,many,TGTGCCAGCAGTTTCGGACCGACTGTTCAGTACTTC,CASSFGPTVQYF
TRBV7-9,-,15,TRBJ1-1,medium-sized,TGTGCCAGCAGCCCAGGGTGGGGGGGGAACACTGAAGCTTTCTTT,CASSPGWGGNTEAFF
TRBV5-5,-,15,TRBJ2-5,many,TGTGCCAGCAGCTTGATTCGGGCAGCACAAGAGACCCAGTACTTC,CASSLIRAAQETQYF
TRBV18,-,15,TRBJ1-3,many,TGTGCCAGCTCACCAGGACCGAGATCTGGAAACACCATATATTTT,CASSPGPRSGNTIYF
TRBV4-3,TRBD2,17,TRBJ2-1,-,TGCGCCAGCAGCCAAGATATAGGCGGGAGGTTCCACAATGAGCAGTTCTTC,CASSQDIGGRFHNEQFF
TRBV5-4,-,13,TRBJ1-1,once,TGTGCCAGCAGCTTGGAGACAGTTACTGAAGCTTTCTTT,CASSLETVTEAFF
TRBV6-2/TRBV6-3,TRBD1,14,TRBJ2-5,many,TGTGCCAGCAGGACCAGGGGGCTGGGAGAGACCCAGTACTTC,CASRTRGLGETQYF
TRBV7-9,-,15,TRBJ2-7,medium-sized,TGTGCCAGCAGCTTCACCCCGGGGTCTCCGAGGGAGCAGTACTTC,CASSFTPGSPREQYF
TRBV7-9,-,10,TRBJ1-4,many,TGTGCCAGCGGTCCAGAAAAACTGTTTTTT,CASGPEKLFF
TRBV7-9,-,11,TRBJ1-2,many,TGTGCCAGCAGCACCCGCTATGGCTACACCTTC,CASSTRYGYTF
TRBV7-2,-,14,TRBJ2-3,many,TGTGCCAGCAGCTTAGAATCCAGCACAGATACGCAGTATTTT,CASSLESSTDTQYF
TRBV4-2,-,14,TRBJ2-7,-,TGTGCCACCAGCCAAGGGGTCTCGGAAAGCGAGCAGTACTTC,CATSQGVSESEQYF
TRBV5-1,-,13,TRBJ2-5,many,TGCGCCAGCAGACCGCGTTTCGGAGAGACCCAGTACTTC,CASRPRFGETQYF
TRBV28,TRBD2,13,TRBJ2-5,many,TGTGCCAGCAACCTAGCGGGGCAAGAGACCCAGTACTTC,CASNLAGQETQYF
TRBV20-1,-,13,TRBJ1-1,many,TGCAGTGCTAGACGACAGAAGAACACTGAAGCTTTCTTT,CSARRQKNTEAFF
TRBV30,-,12,TRBJ1-1,many,TGTGCCTGGAGTGGGGGTTACACTGAAGCTTTCTTT,CAWSGGYTEAFF
TRBV20-1,-,14,TRBJ1-1,few,TGCAGTGCTAGAGTAGGCAGGGCGGACACTGAAGCTTTCTTT,CSARVGRADTEAFF
TRBV20-1,TRBD1,13,TRBJ2-1,many,TGCAGTGCGCGACAGGGGGCGGACAATGAGCAGTTCTTC,CSARQGADNEQFF
TRBV6-4,-,14,TRBJ2-7,many,TGTGCCAGCAGGAGGACAGCTTTAGCCTACGAGCAGTACTTC,CASRRTALAYEQYF
TRBV5-1,-,11,TRBJ2-5,many,TGCGCCAGCAGCTTGGCCGAGACCCAGTACTTC,CASSLAETQYF
TRBV3-1,-,13,TRBJ2-7,many,TGTGCCAGCAGACCAAGAGATTCCTACGAGCAGTACTTC,CASRPRDSYEQYF
TRBV28,-,13,TRBJ1-2,-,TGTGCCATCGGCCTGGGGGCCCTCTATGGCTACACCTTC,CAIGLGALYGYTF
TRBV4-1,-,18,TRBJ2-1,many,TGCGCCAGCAGCCAGGACCCCCCTCAGCCGTACTTATACAATGAGCAGTTCTTC,CASSQDPPQPYLYNEQFF
TRBV7-9,TRBD1,13,TRBJ1-4,medium-sized,TGTGCCAGCAGGAAAACAGGGGGGGAAAAACTGTTTTTT,CASRKTGGEKLFF
TRBV5-6,TRBD2,16,TRBJ2-1,-,TGTGCCATCAGCTTCGGCTATGAGCGGGGGGGCAATGAGCAGTTCTTC,CAISFGYERGGNEQFF
TRBV7-6,-,15,TRBJ1-4,many,TGTGCCAGCAGCCCGCAGGGACGGTTTAATGAAAAACTGTTTTTT,CASSPQGRFNEKLFF
TRBV12-3/TRBV12-4,-,13,TRBJ2-1,many,TGTGCCAGCACCGAACGGGGTACGGATGAGCAGTTCTTC,CASTERGTDEQFF
TRBV20-1,-,14,TRBJ2-3,many,TGCAGTGCTAGGACTCCGATTAGCACAGATACGCAGTATTTT,CSARTPISTDTQYF
TRBV7-6,-,12,TRBJ2-5,many,TGTGCCAGCAGCTTAGGATGGGAGACCCAGTACTTC,CASSLGWETQYF
TRBV3-1,-,15,TRBJ1-2,many,TGTGCCAGCAGCCAATTTCCGGACAGTAACTATGGCTACACCTTC,CASSQFPDSNYGYTF
TRBV28,-,11,TRBJ2-7,many,TGTGCCAGCAGTTCTCCCTACGAGCAGTACTTC,CASSSPYEQYF